This T cell receptor beta chain was retrieved from a study of control samples from healthy donors and cancer patients. The data were produced by immunoSEQ multiplex PCR, yet TCRdb's version contains in-frame clones alone and is incomplete. Counted here are around 150,000 clones, around 90% occurring once; the ten biggest clones make up less than 5%. This CDR3 spans 13 amino acids. The germline gives CDR1 SQVTM, CDR2 ANQGSEA. V dropped 2 bases and J dropped 5 bases, with 9 bases sitting between them. Concerning this clone: The same CDR3 also results from other DNA sequences found in this sample.

The sequence was obtained from a young man in good health. V usage is TRBV29-1 and J usage is TRBJ2-2; no reliable D call. What was sequenced was blood. Here the CDR3 DNA reads TGCAGCGTTGAAAAGGGCTGGACCGGGGAGCTGTTTTTT. Its translation: CSVEKGWTGELFF.